This entry describes one T cell receptor (beta chain). Its antigen is still unknown. No per-base quality is available; no much larger clone lies one base away. Library prep was done by the immunoSEQ multiplex PCR assay. The multiplex PCR relied on a mix of 60 forward primers for TCR Vbeta segments and 13 reverse primers for TCR Jbeta segments. A multiplex PCR assay on genomic DNA amplified the CDR3 region of rearranged TCR beta genes. The Illumina HiSeq System was used to sequence the amplified TCR beta libraries as 87-base-pair reads. Per the source publication's procedure: A later analysis counted about 80 million unique TCR beta chains across the 650 to 700 repertoires, and some 12 million of these chains were shared by at least two donors. A nearest-neighbor algorithm error-corrected the raw reads and collapsed the reads into unique sequences, merging closely related sequences to remove PCR and sequencing errors. Alignment of CDR3 sequences to IMGT reference sequences was used to assign V, D and J gene segments. For a sequence to be retained, a match of at least six nucleotides was required to both a V gene segment and a J gene segment. Rearrangements were called productive when the CDR3 lacked stop codons and stayed in frame with V and J; all others were non-productive. Following IMGT convention, CDR3 was defined as the stretch from the second conserved V-encoded cysteine up to the conserved J-encoded phenylalanine. The earlier analysis of about 590 of the donors excluded sequences that lacked an unambiguous match to a single V gene segment. An earlier analysis of a few hundred of the donors classified V segments as functional when productive rearrangements were above 56.7% and as segregating when the standard deviation between donors was above 5%. A statistical classification framework was built to diagnose cytomegalovirus status from the catalog of TCR beta chain sequences. V and J gene assignment, in a later analysis, came from comparing TCR nucleotide sequences with IMGT/GENE-DB human TR gene sequences. Using the TCRdist pipeline, a later analysis assigned CDR3 sequences along with most-parsimonious VDJ recombination scenarios. In a later analysis, each TCR beta chain was defined by its CDR3 amino acid sequence together with its V-gene family, and reads without a unique V-gene family were excluded. As a way to deal with suspected cross-contamination and a sequencing artifact, a later analysis dropped 592 nucleotide sequences that were highly shared and had low generation probability. In a later analysis, a clonal expansion index was calculated for each public chain from normalized within-repertoire ranks of inferred template counts. Generation probabilities in a later analysis came from a VDJ recombination model fitted to out-of-frame rearrangements, and those results were checked against IGoR. In a later analysis, TCR-TCR, TCR-HLA and TCR-CMV co-occurrence was scored with hypergeometric tests, and a repertoire-size bias correction was applied to TCR pairs. False discovery rates were estimated in a later analysis by permuting HLA or CMV assignments 20 times. A later analysis grouped co-occurring TCRs with DBSCAN, adding TCRdist sequence similarity when clustering within HLA-allele-positive subsets. Repertoires with fewer than 30,000 or more than 120,000 public chains were left out of co-occurrence clustering, as were about five repertoires with anomalous nucleotide sharing. TCRdb retrieved this table from immuneACCESS and kept in-frame rearrangements only. Not all clones are present; in checked studies, unresolved V genes account for under half, and no reason is known for the remainder. That table supplies the V and J calls and clone size; D and trimming were determined from the DNA. Here the sample has some 100,000 clones; under 80% occur a single time. About 4.4% of the sample is taken by the ten largest.

This specimen belongs to a study of cytomegalovirus exposure and HLA in healthy donors (dated by TCRdb to about 2017). Context from the whole study: An earlier analysis of 587 of the donors reported 276 Gb of sequence data and 95 million to 130 million unique TCR beta sequences obtained from about 200 million T cells. Among a few hundred genotyped donors of the cohort, an average of around 240,000 unique TCR beta nucleotide sequences were sequenced per donor, around 20% of them non-productive. HLA typing covered class I and class II loci at four-digit resolution. In addition to the first cohort of 666 subjects, a separate validation cohort of 100 to 150 different subjects was used. In an earlier analysis of 500 to 650 of the donors, high-throughput TCR beta sequencing was used to judge whether each TCR beta V gene segment behaved as functional or pseudogenic. Because of strong linkage in the cohort, roughly five DR-DQ haplotypes were treated as single units for association and clustering. In a later analysis, previously published TCR beta repertoires from 500 to 750 donors were re-analyzed and high-resolution HLA genotyping was added so that TCR occurrence patterns could be studied. About 330 gigabases of sequencing data and approximately 91 million unique TCR sequences made up an early release that covered over 550 HLA-typed donors. Alongside the repertoire data, information on donor age, sex, ethnicity and CMV serostatus was compiled. The study used immunosequencing to profile the T cell repertoires of approximately 640 subjects and linked those repertoires to cytomegalovirus serostatus. Typing coverage differed by locus: A, B, C, DRB1 and DQB1 were typed in about 629-640 donors, DQA1 in roughly 510, DPA1 in around 600, and DPB1 in just under 490. The later analysis used no new phenotypic data to find candidate immune exposures, relying instead on TCR beta sequences and their occurrence across donors. Genome-wide SNP genotypes for about 60% of the 666 donors were used in a later genetic analysis, which treated that subset as a discovery cohort. To predict cytomegalovirus infection status, the study combined high-throughput TCR immunosequencing, statistical association of individual TCRs with disease status, and machine learning. The study was designed to test whether signatures of past pathogen exposure could be identified by cataloging public T cell receptors. Of the 300 to 450 genotyped donors, approximately 83% fell in the genetic ancestry cluster associated with self-reported Caucasian donors. Every discovery cohort repertoire had been produced on one sequencing platform. The research as a whole found: A later analysis found that HLA-associated TCR beta chains were more clonally expanded and had lower generation probabilities than equally common non-associated chains. Linkage disequilibrium might explain the correlated functional status among segregating V segments, but an unknown experimental factor could not be ruled out. Cytomegalovirus status was reported to be diagnosed by the classifier with high specificity and sensitivity in both the original and validation cohorts. Only TCR beta chains were sequenced in this cohort, and the absence of alpha or paired-chain data limited detectable features. A further reported finding was that TCR beta sequences accurately predicted the HLA-A and HLA-B alleles for most subjects in the first cohort. Most TCR sequences were seen in very few donors, while some public TCRs were found in many individuals. The authors suggested that the approach could potentially be extended to other disease states and immunological phenotypes. The presence/absence analyses assumed that sequencing depth was roughly uniform across donors, and that assumption may not be true. In an earlier analysis of 587 of the donors, most TCR beta V segments appeared in productive rearrangements about 87% or about 30% of the time, broadly matching IMGT annotations. Assigning TCR associations to individual alleles was difficult when HLA alleles, especially DR and DQ, strongly co-occurred. The sequencing pipeline was judged likely to have produced a cluster of highly shared sequence variants as a technical artifact. CMV serostatus was the only immune exposure information available for the cohort. Because counts were too low, about 17 rarely observed V segments, including chromosome 9 orphons, were excluded from the earlier analysis of several hundred of the donors. Three of the identified cytomegalovirus-associated TCR beta chains were confirmed in vitro to be specific for cytomegalovirus antigens. At a false discovery rate of 0.05, a later analysis linked 16,951 TCR beta sequences to specific HLA alleles. A later analysis reported that several top co-occurrence clusters appeared linked to parvovirus B19, influenza, CMV and Epstein-Barr virus. In a later genetic analysis, a missense DCLRE1C variant was associated with V-gene and J-gene trimming of TCR beta chains, and the association was replicated in an independent cohort. The study gave a list of under 200 TCR beta chains associated with cytomegalovirus. Because HLA typing was unavailable for some donors at each locus, only the typed subset was used in association tests. In a later analysis, most CMV-associated TCR beta chains were found to appear HLA-restricted, with HLA associations seemingly driven largely by CMV exposure. A later genetic analysis reported fewer N-insertions in productive TCRs among donors in an Asian-associated ancestry cluster than the roughly 620-donor mean. Because the 87-base-pair reads could not distinguish some IMGT-functional V segments, including TRBV6-2 and TRBV6-3, those segments were excluded. In a later analysis, TCR association rates were found to vary across HLA loci, with the most associated TCRs seen for DRB1 alleles and the fewest for HLA-C alleles.

The cohort consisted of 650 to 700 healthy bone marrow donors. All cohort members were sampled while nominally healthy, although unrecorded immune exposures were likely present. The donor was CMV seropositive and was included in the group of 250 to 300 seropositive cohort members. A peripheral blood sample was provided by each donor, and peripheral blood mononuclear cells were used for TCR beta sequencing. The Qiagen DNeasy Blood Extraction Kit was used to extract genomic DNA from the blood cell samples. The germline V gene encodes CDR1 MDHEN and CDR2 SYDVKM. From cysteine to phenylalanine, the CDR3 is 13 amino acids long. Only the CDR3 part of the read is kept: 39 bases, read in frame from the first base. V is cut by 6 bases and J by 4 bases, and the space between the germline ends is 12 bases.

Input material: PBMCs. The TCR comes from a woman younger than 35 in good health and CMV-seropositive. The sequence joins TRBV28 to TRBJ1-2; a confident D gene designation cannot be given. The CDR3 sequence is CASSPVGSYGYTF. The bases are TGTGCCAGCAGCCCCGTCGGGTCCTATGGCTACACCTTC.